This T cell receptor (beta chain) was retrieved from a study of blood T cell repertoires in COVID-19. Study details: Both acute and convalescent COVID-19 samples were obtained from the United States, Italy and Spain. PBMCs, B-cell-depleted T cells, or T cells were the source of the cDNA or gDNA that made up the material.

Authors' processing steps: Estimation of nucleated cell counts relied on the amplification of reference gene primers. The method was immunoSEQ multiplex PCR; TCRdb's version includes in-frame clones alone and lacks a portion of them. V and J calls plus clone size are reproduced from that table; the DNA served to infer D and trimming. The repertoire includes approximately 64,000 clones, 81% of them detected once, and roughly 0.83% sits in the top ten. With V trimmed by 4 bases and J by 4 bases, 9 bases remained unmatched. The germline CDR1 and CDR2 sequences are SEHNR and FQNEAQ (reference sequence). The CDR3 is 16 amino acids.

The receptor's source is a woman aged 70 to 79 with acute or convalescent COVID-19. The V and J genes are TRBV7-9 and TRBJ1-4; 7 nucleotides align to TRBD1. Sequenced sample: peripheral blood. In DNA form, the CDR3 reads TGTGCCAGCAGCTCGGTTCGACAGGGCCGTAATGAAAAACTGTTTTTT. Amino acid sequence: CASSSVRQGRNEKLFF.